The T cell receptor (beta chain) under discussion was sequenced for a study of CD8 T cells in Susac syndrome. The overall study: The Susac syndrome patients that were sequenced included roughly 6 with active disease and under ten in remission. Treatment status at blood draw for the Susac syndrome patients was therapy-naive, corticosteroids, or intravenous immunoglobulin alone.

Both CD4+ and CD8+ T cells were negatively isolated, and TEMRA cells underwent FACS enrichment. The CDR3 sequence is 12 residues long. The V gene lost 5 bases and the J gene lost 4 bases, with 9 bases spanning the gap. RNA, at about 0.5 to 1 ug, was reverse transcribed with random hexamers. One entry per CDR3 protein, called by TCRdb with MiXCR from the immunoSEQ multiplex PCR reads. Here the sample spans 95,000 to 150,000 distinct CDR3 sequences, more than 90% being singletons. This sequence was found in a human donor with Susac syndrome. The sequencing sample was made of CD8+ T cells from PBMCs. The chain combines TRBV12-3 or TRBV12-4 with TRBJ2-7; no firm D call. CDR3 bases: TGTGCCAGCAGTCCTATGAGTTACGAGCAGTACTTC. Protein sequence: CASSPMSYEQYF.